This T cell receptor (beta chain) was profiled in a study of blood T cells in healthy people across ages. Staff drew around 10 milliliters of peripheral blood from each donor. Each sample provided at least 6 micrograms of extracted total RNA. Study-level results: TCR beta diversity, measured per million T cells, fell in a roughly linear way with age.

As to this clonotype: The target antigen is unknown.

Germline values: CDR1 SGHDN, CDR2 FVKESK. The CDR3 runs to 16 residues. V gave up 0 bases and J gave up 2 bases, with 12 bases separating them. A sample-barcoded 5' primer and a J-beta primer mix were used in a second PCR of roughly 7 to 12 cycles. Each CDR3 protein gets one entry after TCRdb re-called the 5' RACE reads with MiXCR. This table has hundreds of thousands of distinct CDR3 sequences, roughly 60% appearing once. The chain carries TRBV14 and TRBJ2-3; D not certain. The sequenced sample consisted of blood. The TCR comes from a man aged 25-45 years in good health. The DNA of the CDR3 is TGTGCCAGCAGCCAAGATTACGGGTCTAACACAGATACGCAGTATTTT. Its translation: CASSQDYGSNTDTQYF.